This TCR beta chain appears in the sequencing data of a study of tumor-infiltrating lymphocytes in primary liver carcinoma. Study findings and constraints: All five tumor regions shared only about 7.5-24% of top clones.

Total RNA (around 0.45 ug) served as template for TCR beta cDNA synthesis primed by a constant-region primer. It was through three nested multiplex PCR rounds of slightly modified ARM-PCR that TCR beta libraries arose. A C-beta reverse primer was combined with TRBV1-TRBV30 forward primers in the first two PCR rounds, and each round had 9 to 10 cycles. TCRdb processed the multiplex PCR reads anew with MiXCR; each CDR3 protein has one entry. The data contain tens of thousands of distinct CDR3 sequences, about 78% of them singletons. By its share, this clonotype is medium-sized. Its antigen is still unknown. The CDR3 extends over 16 amino acids. Per the germline V gene, CDR1 is MGHRA and CDR2 is YSYEKL. Trimming shortened V by 4 bases and J by 3 bases, and 19 bases separated the two germline ends. RNA and DNA were co-extracted from 20-30 mg of unsorted bulk tissue.

The chain combines TRBV4-1 with TRBJ2-7; the D call may be TRBD1 or TRBD2 (5 bases each). The sequence derives from a man aged 35 to 55 with primary liver carcinoma and hepatitis B virus infection. Material for sequencing was liver tumor tissue from sampling region 5. Specified subset: tumor region T5, tumor centre. The CDR3 DNA reads as TGCGCCAGCAGCCGAGTAGGCCCGAGGGGAGACTACGAGCAGTACTTC. Its protein is CASSRVGPRGDYEQYF.